This TCR beta chain was sequenced in a study of shared clonotypes between healthy human individuals. Study-wide background: Donor composition was a couple of women and three men, aged 18 to 49. General study findings and limits: The sharing of 4% to 5.5% of naive CD4 clonotypes was seen across a few donors. Sample collection involved blood only; tissue repertoires are likely different.

Splitting of each subset's genomic DNA was done evenly across several immunoSEQ plates. Using immunoSEQ multiplex PCR, the repertoire was profiled, and TCRdb retains in-frame clones only, with some absent. The top ten clones hold about 0.39% of a sample with millions of clones, 85% to 95% of them seen once. In germline, CDR1 is SGHTA, CDR2 FQGTGA. V was clipped by 5 bases and J by 5 bases, with 12 bases between them. The CDR3 is 13 residues long. Remarks on this clone: Antigen: not known.

The sequence was collected from a man between 18 and 29 years old in good health. Some clones in this sample may be carry-over from other donors' samples. The rearrangement joins TRBV7-3 to TRBJ2-5; the D gene is possibly TRBD2 (6 bases). Input material: naive CD4+ T cells from PBMCs. Indicated subset: CD45RA+ positively selected. The CDR3 region has the DNA TGTGCCAGCAGCGCCGGACTATTGGAGACCCAGTACTTC. Translating it yields CASSAGLLETQYF. Full variable domain (outside the CDR3, taken from reference TRBV7-3 and TRBJ2-5): GAGVSQTPSNKVTEKGKYVELRCDPISGHTALYWYRQSLGQGPEFLIYFQGTGAADDSGLPNDRFFAVRPEGSVSTLKIQRTERGDSAVYLCASSAGLLETQYFGPGTRLLVL.